This passage covers 7 T cell receptor beta chains from one sample sequenced in a study of cytomegalovirus exposure and HLA in healthy donors. In the PCR, 60 Vbeta and 13 Jbeta primers were used. Produced via immunoSEQ multiplex PCR; TCRdb's table is partial and in-frame only. The sample lists under 200,000 clones, roughly four fifths occurring once. The source material was PBMCs. These receptors all come from a woman between 18 and 30 years old in good health and CMV-seronegative.

This sequence joins TRBV7-9 and TRBJ2-5, with unresolved D. The CDR3 runs 15 residues. From germline, CDR1 is SEHNR and CDR2 FQNEAQ (reference sequence). With 1 base removed from V and 1 base from J, the gap between germline ends came to 10 bases. CDR3 in DNA: TGTGCCAGCAGCTTAGATTGGGCAGTCCAAGAGACCCAGTACTTC. It codes for CASSLDWAVQETQYF.

On this clone: Other DNA sequences in the sample encode the same CDR3. This chain connects TRBV2 to TRBJ2-3, with D maybe TRBD2 (6 bases). CDR1 and CDR2 (germline): SNHLY, FYNNEI. The CDR3 is made up of 14 amino acids. The ends were cut back, 6 bases at V and 2 bases at J, with 12 bases in the middle. The chain's CDR3 is CASRSTSYTDTQYF. The CDR3 DNA reads TGTGCCAGCAGAAGTACTAGCTACACAGATACGCAGTATTTT. The variable domain in full, completed from reference TRBV2 and TRBJ2-3, reads EPEVTQTPSHQVTQMGQEVILRCVPISNHLYFYWYRQILGQKVEFLVSFYNNEISEKSEIFDDQFSVERPDGSNFTLKIRSTKLEDSAMYFCASRSTSYTDTQYFGPGTRLTVL.

The chain uses TRBV5-6 and TRBJ1-6; tentatively, D is TRBD1 (6 bases). Germline values: CDR1 SGHDT, CDR2 YYEEEE. The CDR3 has 18 amino acids. V lost 0 bases to trimming and J lost 0 bases, with 13 bases between them. The CDR3 region is CASSLGELRGSYNSPLHF. Here the CDR3 DNA reads TGTGCCAGCAGCTTGGGGGAGCTCAGGGGCTCCTATAATTCACCCCTCCACTTT.

The chain couples TRBV7-8 to TRBJ2-5; 7 bases align to TRBD2. Judging by the DNA end, TRBJ2-7 fits better; the J call may be wrong. Per germline, CDR1 SGHVS and CDR2 FQNEAQ. The CDR3 is 17 amino acids. CDR3 region: CASSLVYSSGALYEQYF. The CDR3 DNA sequence: TGTGCCAGCAGCTTAGTATATTCCAGCGGGGCCCTCTACGAGCAGTACTTC.

The chain carries TRBV7-8 and TRBJ2-1; 8 bases are a match to TRBD2. The CDR3 spans 20 residues. The germline V gene encodes CDR1 SGHVS and CDR2 FQNEAQ. Unmatched junction bases numbered 16, after V lost 2 bases and J lost 1 base. The DNA for the CDR3 is TGTGCCAGCAGCTTAAGGAAACTAATCGCTGCGGGAGGATCCTACAATGAGCAGTTCTTC. This gives the protein CASSLRKLIAAGGSYNEQFF.

This clone was seen more than once but under ten times. CDR3 in DNA: TGTGCCAGCAGCCGTGAGGTCTCAGCCAAAAACATTCAGTACTTC. Its translation: CASSREVSAKNIQYF. This chain connects TRBV7-2 to TRBJ2-4; D uncertain. V gave up 5 bases and J gave up 0 bases, with 11 bases separating them. Germline V lookup: CDR1 SGHTA, CDR2 FQGNSA. The CDR3 has 15 residues. Variable domain in full (rest from reference TRBV7-2 and TRBJ2-4): GAGVSQSPSNKVTEKGKDVELRCDPISGHTALYWYRQSLGQGLEFLIYFQGNSAPDKSGLPSDRFSAERTGGSVSTLTIQRTQQEDSAVYLCASSREVSAKNIQYFGAGTRLSVL.

V is TRBV2 and J is TRBJ2-7; 8 nucleotides match TRBD1. CDR1 and CDR2 (germline): SNHLY, FYNNEI. This CDR3 has 13 amino acids. The V segment lost 7 bases and the J segment 6 bases; nucleotides outside the gene matches: 8. The CDR3: CASNYQGAGEQYV. The CDR3 DNA follows: TGTGCCAGCAATTACCAGGGGGCGGGCGAGCAGTACGTC.